One and the same sample provided the 4 T cell receptor gamma chains below, sequenced in a study of intestinal T cells in coeliac disease. The TRG library came from about 200 ng of biopsy DNA amplified with LymphoTrack primers. TCRdb re-analyzed the multiplex PCR reads via CATT. The sample holds about 350 gamma-chain clones, over 50% seen once. Each case's genomic DNA was extracted from ten 5-µm formalin-fixed paraffin-embedded scrolls. Sequences were obtained from a duodenal biopsy. These TCRs come from a human donor with celiac disease.

In this sample, this clone turned up a few times. With a much larger clone just one base away, this may be a read error. The sample has other DNA sequences that encode this CDR3 too. The V call is TRGV3, the J call TRGJ1 or TRGJ2. The CDR3 is made up of 12 amino acids. Looked up from germline, CDR1 is VTNTFY and CDR2 is YDVSTARD (reference sequence). V shed 3 bases, J shed 7 bases, and the junction held 6 bases outside the gene matches. CDR3 sequence: CATWDSLYKKLF. CDR3 coding DNA: TGTGCCACCTGGGACTCCCTGTATAAGAAACTCTTT.

This clone is classed as large (0.1 to 1%). The genes are TRGV8 and TRGJ1 or TRGJ2. From germline, CDR1 is VENAVY and CDR2 YDSYNSRV. V shed 0 bases, J shed 5 bases, and the junction held 1 base outside the gene matches. The CDR3 runs 12 residues. CDR3 region: CATWDRHYKKLF. For the CDR3, the DNA is TGTGCCACCTGGGATAGGCATTATAAGAAACTCTTT.

By sample fraction, this clone is large. The chain couples TRGV4 to TRGJ1 or TRGJ2. This CDR3 is 10 amino acids long. CDR1 and CDR2 (germline): EGSTGY, YDSYTSSV. The ends lost 5 bases at V and 6 bases at J; junction bases unmatched: 1. The DNA for the CDR3 is TGTGCCACCTGGGGTTATAAGAAACTCTTT. It codes for CATWGYKKLF.

This clone is termed hyperexpanded (1% or more). CDR3 region: CALWEGSTYKKLF. The CDR3, as DNA: TGTGCCTTGTGGGAGGGCTCTACTTATAAGAAACTCTTT. V gene TRGV9 combines with J gene TRGJ1 or TRGJ2. The CDR3 covers 13 residues. Trimming at V came to 2 bases and at J to 6 bases, leaving 7 bases not matched to a gene. CDR1 is GITISATS and CDR2 is ISYDGTV in the germline V gene (reference sequence).